This T cell receptor beta chain was sequenced during a study of vaccination effects on CD4 cells after COVID-19. A note on this clone: What it binds is not known.

Clones were sequenced by immunoSEQ multiplex PCR, and TCRdb holds only the in-frame ones, with some missing. The sample has tens of thousands of clones, roughly 73% seen once. Findings and caveats of the study: Marked clonal contraction was seen in infection- and vaccine-induced clones late after vaccination. Healthy vaccinees' vaccine-induced clones included only 1 of 255 cross-reacting with common cold coronaviruses.

Culturing for 9 to 10 days preceded CD4+ T cell isolation. Of the BNT162b2 and mRNA-1273 vaccines, participants received two doses of one or the other. Germline values: CDR1 LGHNA, CDR2 YNFKEQ. The CDR3 runs 15 residues. Trimming removed 4 bases at V and 5 bases at J, with 17 bases between. The sample was CD4+ T cells from PBMCs cultured without peptide, taken after COVID-19 vaccination. This sequence joins TRBV4-2 and TRBJ2-5, with D maybe TRBD1 (8 bases). The sequence was obtained from a human donor who received a COVID-19 vaccine. CDR3 loop: CASSRLGGTGETQYF. Here the CDR3 DNA reads TGTGCCAGCAGCCGCCTGGGGGGGACAGGCGAGACCCAGTACTTC.